This T cell receptor (beta chain) was obtained from a study of quantifying T cell responses using KT2 cells. On the study more broadly: Reverse transcription used primers in the TCR alpha and beta constant regions. General study results and limits: Very high KT2 spike-in numbers caused saturation in KT2 sequence detection. The number of KT2 alpha and beta sequences was a linear function of input KT2 cells.

On this clonotype: The antigen remains undetermined.

A single-stranded UMI oligo with SP2 sequence was ligated to cDNA 3' ends. An equimolar mix of RC1.1 and RC1.2 primed the beta chain across TRBC1 and TRBC2. TCRdb itself ran the UMI-ligation and nested PCR reads through MiXCR, one entry per CDR3 protein. The repertoire holds approximately 57,000 distinct CDR3 sequences, with around an eighth as singletons. The sample is PBMC spiked with counted cells of clone KT2. KT2 cells were mixed with fixed PBMC numbers at varying ratios. This clonotype originated in a human donor. The sample consisted of PBMCs spiked with cells of the T cell clone KT2.

In DNA, the CDR3 is TGTGCCAGCAGCTTAACCGGGACAGGGGGCTTCACTGAAGCTTTCTTT. Its translation: CASSLTGTGGFTEAFF. The chain has TRBV5-6 and TRBJ1-1; 12 bases line up with TRBD1. The J segment lost 4 bases and the V segment lost 2 bases, leaving 6 bases of the junction unmatched. This CDR3 contains 16 residues. Germline values: CDR1 SGHDT, CDR2 YYEEEE.